These 21 T cell receptor beta chains were all obtained from the same sample, sequenced in a study of T cells in Graves' hyperthyroidism and ophthalmopathy (dated by TCRdb to about 2019). Library generation was performed with multiplex PCR. Sequencing used an Illumina HiSeq 2000. TCR beta CDR3 regions were amplified from RNA transcripts. For the first round of RT-PCR on the TCR CDR3, the HTBI primer set was used together with the Qiagen OneStep RT-PCR kit. TCRdb reanalyzed the raw reads on its own, using fastp at Q25 for trimming and MiXCR for clone calling, and kept in-frame beta chains. Every entry covers one CDR3 protein and lists the most common genes and DNA from its rows. Counted in this sample were about 570,000 distinct CDR3 sequences; just over 45% of them appeared once. Of the sample, over 15% is held by the ten largest clones. The source material was peripheral blood or thyroid tissue (not recorded which). These TCRs come from an adult woman with Graves' disease, either hyperthyroidism or ophthalmopathy (not recorded which).

This clonotype was detected many times. The CDR3 bases are TGCAGTGCTAGAGACACCGGACAGGTCTATGGCTACACCTTC. Translation: CSARDTGQVYGYTF. The gene calls are TRBV20-1 and TRBJ1-2, with 7 bases aligning to TRBD1. CDR3 length: 14 residues. The ends lost 0 bases at V and 4 bases at J; junction bases unmatched: 5. Per the germline V gene, CDR1 is DFQATT and CDR2 is SNEGSKA (reference sequence).

Ten or more counts support this clonotype. The rearrangement links TRBV10-3 to TRBJ2-6, with unresolved D. Germline-derived CDR1 and CDR2 are ENHRY and SYGVKD. This CDR3 comprises 16 residues. Trimming left V 5 bases short and J 2 bases short, with 13 bases between. The CDR3 bases are TGTGCCATCAGTCCTTCATCTGGGCCTGGGGCCAACGTCCTGACTTTC. Translating gives CAISPSSGPGANVLTF.

This clonotype was seen a few times. J is TRBJ1-3 and V is TRBV18, with 7 positions matching TRBD1. J gave up 3 bases and V 3 bases, and 2 bases lay outside the gene matches. Germline lookup yields CDR1 KGHSH and CDR2 LQKENI. This CDR3 has 14 residues. The CDR3 protein is CASSPGQRGNTIYF. The CDR3 nucleotides are TGTGCCAGCTCACCGGGACAGCGTGGAAACACCATATATTTT.

The chain has TRBV2 and TRBJ2-5, with 7 bases matching TRBD1. This CDR3 has 16 amino acids. The germline gives CDR1 SNHLY, CDR2 FYNNEI. Germline trimming cut 6 bases from V and 0 bases from J; bases unmatched to any gene: 10. CDR3 loop: CASSLGQAKYQETQYF. Here the CDR3 DNA reads TGTGCCAGCAGCCTCGGACAGGCTAAATACCAAGAGACCCAGTACTTC.

V gene TRBV7-8 combines with J gene TRBJ2-7; 12 bases agree with TRBD1. The CDR3 is made up of 17 amino acids. The J segment lost 2 bases and the V segment lost 7 bases, leaving 12 bases of the junction unmatched. The germline V gene encodes CDR1 SGHVS and CDR2 FQNEAQ. CDR3 region: CASTGTGGDSDTYEQYF. The CDR3 nucleotides read TGTGCCAGCACTGGGACAGGGGGCGACTCAGATACCTACGAGCAGTACTTC.

Regarding this clonotype: The junction differs from germline at one of its ends, possibly a read error. The chain combines TRBV13 with TRBJ2-5, with D possibly being TRBD2 (6 bases). Germline V gene sequence: CDR1 PRHDT, CDR2 FYEKMQ (reference sequence). The CDR3 length is 15 residues. CDR3 sequence reads: CASSLGGQPQETQYF. The CDR3 DNA sequence: TGCGCCAGCAGCTTGGGAGGACAACCACAAGAGACCCAGTACTTC. The whole variable domain, remainder taken from reference TRBV13 and TRBJ2-5, is AAGVIQSPRHLIKEKRETATLKCYPIPRHDTVYWYQQGPGQDPQFLISFYEKMQSDKGSIPDRFSAQQFSDYHSELNMSSLELGDSALYFCASSLGGQPQETQYFGPGTRLLVL.

In this sample, this clonotype turned up many times. The V call is TRBV11-2, the J call TRBJ1-3; D remains ambiguous. Trimming took off 2 bases at V and 6 bases at J, with 8 bases between the two ends. This CDR3 contains 13 residues. The germline V gene has CDR1 SGHAT and CDR2 FQNNGV. Written as DNA, the CDR3 is TGTGCCAGCAGCTTATCTCCCGAAAACACCATATATTTT. It specifies CASSLSPENTIYF.

This clonotype was counted only a few times. With a much larger clone just one base away, this may be a read error. The chain uses TRBV9 and TRBJ1-3; no firm D call. Per germline, CDR1 SGDLS and CDR2 YYNGEE. V lost 0 bases to trimming and J lost 1 base, with 8 bases between them. The CDR3 runs 15 residues. The CDR3 DNA is TGTGCCAGCAGCGTAGGCGGGGTATCTGGAAACACCATATATTTT. Amino acid sequence: CASSVGGVSGNTIYF.

V gene TRBV7-9 combines with J gene TRBJ1-1, with D perhaps TRBD1 (6 bases). Deletions cut 4 bases from V and 2 bases from J, with 11 bases between. This CDR3 is built from 14 residues. Germline CDR1 and CDR2: SEHNR and FQNEAQ (reference sequence). The CDR3 sequence: CASSSRTVNTEAFF. The CDR3 nucleotides are TGTGCCAGCAGCTCGAGGACAGTCAACACTGAAGCTTTCTTT.

This sequence joins TRBV10-1 and TRBJ2-7; TRBD2 agrees at 11 bases. Per germline, CDR1 WNHNN and CDR2 SYGVQD (reference sequence). This CDR3 comprises 15 residues. Trimming cost V 6 bases and J 6 bases; bases outside gene matches: 10. CDR3 bases: TGCGCCAGCAGCTTGGATACTAGCGGGAGTGGCGAGCAGTACTTC. Translation: CASSLDTSGSGEQYF.

This clonotype has a single count. The chain joins TRBV28 to TRBJ2-7, with 12 bases aligning to TRBD1. The CDR3 extends over 16 amino acids. Losses at the gene ends were 7 bases for V and 6 bases for J; bases not matched to a gene: 13. Germline V gene data show CDR1 as MDHEN and CDR2 as SYDVKM. CDR3 in amino acids: CASNPPGGQGAGEQYF. DNA of the CDR3: TGTGCCAGCAACCCCCCCGGGGGACAGGGGGCGGGCGAGCAGTACTTC.

This clonotype has a count of ten or more. The V and J genes are TRBV6-5 and TRBJ1-1; maybe TRBD1 (6 bases). V was clipped by 4 bases and J by 6 bases, with 12 bases between them. The CDR3 has 13 residues. Germline V gene lookup returns CDR1 MNHEY and CDR2 SVGAGI. The CDR3: CASSSDSLAEAFF. Here the CDR3 DNA reads TGTGCCAGCAGTTCGGACAGTCTGGCTGAAGCTTTCTTT.

The count of this clonotype is one. The chain combines TRBV20-1 with TRBJ2-5; perhaps TRBD2 as D (6 bases). CDR3 size: 14 residues. With 6 bases removed from V and 1 base from J, the gap between germline ends came to 15 bases. Per the germline V gene, CDR1 is DFQATT and CDR2 is SNEGSKA (reference sequence). The CDR3 DNA reads TGCAGTGCAGGGGCCCGGGGAGGCCAAGAGACCCAGTACTTC. This translates into CSAGARGGQETQYF.

V and J are TRBV24-1 and TRBJ1-5, with D possibly TRBD1 on 5 matching bases. V shed 1 base and J shed 3 bases, with 9 bases lying between them. This CDR3 is built from 15 residues. Germline V gives CDR1 KGHDR, CDR2 SFDVKD. The CDR3 nucleotides read TGTGCCACCAGTGATTTTGGGGACCACAATCAGCCCCAGCATTTT. Translated, it gives CATSDFGDHNQPQHF.

V and J are TRBV5-1 and TRBJ1-1; D not certain. This CDR3 has 16 residues. Germline lookup yields CDR1 SGHRS and CDR2 YFSETQ. V was shortened by 0 bases and J by 3 bases, with 15 bases between the two germline ends. DNA of the CDR3: TGCGCCAGCAGCTTGGCCGGTGGGGTAAGAGACACTGAAGCTTTCTTT. This codes for CASSLAGGVRDTEAFF.

The V call is TRBV20-1, the J call TRBJ1-1; D is unclear. This CDR3 comprises 14 residues. Germline assignment: CDR1 DFQATT and CDR2 SNEGSKA (reference sequence). The V end lost 3 bases, the J end lost 4 bases, and 15 bases lay between the germline ends. CDR3 protein: CSASNPGRSTEAFF. The DNA of the CDR3 is TGCAGTGCTAGCAATCCGGGCCGTAGCACTGAAGCTTTCTTT.

The rearrangement uses TRBV5-1 and TRBJ2-2; D is unclear. The CDR3 length is 12 residues. The germline V and J ends were trimmed by 4 bases and 8 bases, with 9 bases remaining between them. Germline V gene lookup returns CDR1 SGHRS and CDR2 YFSETQ. The CDR3 region is CASSEDPGELFF. The CDR3 bases are TGCGCCAGCAGCGAAGATCCAGGGGAGCTGTTTTTT.

The chain uses TRBV9 and TRBJ2-2; 9 bases match TRBD2. The CDR3 totals 14 residues. Germline CDR1 reads SGDLS; CDR2 reads YYNGEE. V lost 5 bases, J lost 7 bases, and 6 bases stayed unmatched. This chain's CDR3 is CASRTSGHDGELFF. The CDR3 region has the DNA TGTGCCAGCAGAACTAGCGGGCATGACGGGGAGCTGTTTTTT.

This clonotype came up many times. This rearrangement joins TRBV2 to TRBJ2-5; TRBD2 is a possible D gene (6 bases). The CDR3 totals 14 residues. Trimming removed 8 bases from V and 2 bases from J, with 15 bases in between. Per germline, CDR1 SNHLY and CDR2 FYNNEI. CDR3 coding DNA: TGTGCCAGCCGGTGGGAGGCCTCACAAGAGACCCAGTACTTC. Amino acid sequence: CASRWEASQETQYF. Filled out from reference TRBV2 and TRBJ2-5, the complete variable domain reads EPEVTQTPSHQVTQMGQEVILRCVPISNHLYFYWYRQILGQKVEFLVSFYNNEISEKSEIFDDQFSVERPDGSNFTLKIRSTKLEDSAMYFCASRWEASQETQYFGPGTRLLVL.

In regard to this clonotype: Because the CDR3 is missing its conserved closing phenylalanine or tryptophan, this is likely a read error. The DNA is left out, because the CDR3 cannot be placed on it with certainty; the CDR3 is given as TCRdb lists it. This chain connects TRBV7-6 to TRBJ1-3; the D call TRBD1 from the table was never checked on the DNA. The CDR3 sequence runs 9 residues, both termini included. Germline CDR1 and CDR2: SGHVS and FNYEAQ. CDR3 region: CASSWGTDS.

This clonotype was counted a few times. The CDR3 carries no conserved terminal phenylalanine or tryptophan, so it likely arises from a read error. Because the CDR3's place on the DNA is in doubt, the DNA is left out and the CDR3 is given as listed by TCRdb. This rearrangement joins TRBV29-1 to TRBJ2-7. The CDR3 has 9 amino acids, counting both end residues. Looked up from germline, CDR1 is SQVTM and CDR2 is ANQGSEA. Here the CDR3 reads CSVSGQKYT.